The rows below give T cell receptor beta chains drawn from one sample of a study of Graves' ophthalmopathy and Graves' hyperthyroidism. TCRdb passed the multiplex PCR reads through MiXCR, listing each CDR3 protein once. The table includes 650,000 to 800,000 distinct CDR3 sequences, about two fifths detected once. Input material: peripheral blood. All receptors derive from an adult man with Graves' ophthalmopathy. Each CDR3 is given with its conserved first and last residue. The order of the fields is D gene, J gene, V gene, clone size, CDR3 protein, CDR3 DNA. A D gene is named only where the DNA matches it firmly. Not all rows give a size; the values are once, few, many and, for expanded clones, a class.

D gene: NA; J gene: TRBJ2-7; V gene: TRBV10-2; clone size: many; CDR3 protein: CASSGTTFPRPYEQYF; CDR3 DNA: TGCGCCAGCAGTGGGACGACGTTTCCTCGTCCCTACGAGCAGTACTTC
D gene: NA; J gene: TRBJ1-1; V gene: TRBV5-1; clone size: NA; CDR3 protein: CASSPVAGNTEAFF; CDR3 DNA: TGCGCCAGCAGCCCGGTAGCGGGGAACACTGAAGCTTTCTTT
D gene: TRBD1; J gene: TRBJ2-7; V gene: TRBV10-3; clone size: NA; CDR3 protein: CAISLRGTGDYEQYF; CDR3 DNA: TGTGCCATCAGTTTACGAGGGACAGGAGACTACGAGCAGTACTTC
D gene: TRBD1; J gene: TRBJ1-1; V gene: TRBV7-2; clone size: NA; CDR3 protein: CASSQPGGAVLDTEAFF; CDR3 DNA: TGTGCCAGCAGCCAGCCAGGGGGCGCAGTGTTGGACACTGAAGCTTTCTTT
D gene: NA; J gene: TRBJ1-6; V gene: TRBV10-3; clone size: NA; CDR3 protein: CASSYVPGSSYNSPLHF; CDR3 DNA: TGTGCCAGCAGTTACGTACCAGGGAGCTCCTATAATTCACCCCTCCACTTT
D gene: TRBD1; J gene: TRBJ1-1; V gene: TRBV19; clone size: many; CDR3 protein: CASRKDRGPSNTEAFF; CDR3 DNA: TGTGCCAGTAGAAAGGACAGGGGCCCTTCGAACACTGAAGCTTTCTTT
D gene: NA; J gene: TRBJ2-5; V gene: TRBV7-9; clone size: many; CDR3 protein: CASSLVPGRRETQYF; CDR3 DNA: TGTGCCAGCAGCTTAGTACCGGGACGGAGAGAGACCCAGTACTTC
D gene: NA; J gene: TRBJ2-2; V gene: TRBV19; clone size: many; CDR3 protein: CASSTERVPNTGELFF; CDR3 DNA: TGTGCCAGTAGTACCGAGAGGGTACCGAACACCGGGGAGCTGTTTTTT
D gene: TRBD1; J gene: TRBJ2-2; V gene: TRBV25-1; clone size: NA; CDR3 protein: CASSGGGTGANTGELFF; CDR3 DNA: TGTGCCAGCAGTGGGGGCGGGACAGGGGCTAACACCGGGGAGCTGTTTTTT
D gene: NA; J gene: TRBJ2-5; V gene: TRBV29-1; clone size: NA; CDR3 protein: CSVQASALQETQYF; CDR3 DNA: TGCAGCGTTCAGGCTAGCGCACTACAAGAGACCCAGTACTTC
D gene: NA; J gene: TRBJ1-2; V gene: TRBV12-5; clone size: NA; CDR3 protein: CASGQGPFTGGYTF; CDR3 DNA: TGTGCTAGTGGTCAGGGTCCCTTCACGGGGGGCTACACCTTC
D gene: NA; J gene: TRBJ1-2; V gene: TRBV4-2; clone size: few; CDR3 protein: CASSQDGAGNSYGYTF; CDR3 DNA: TGTGCCAGCAGCCAAGATGGGGCAGGGAACTCCTATGGCTACACCTTC
D gene: TRBD1; J gene: TRBJ1-6; V gene: TRBV29-1; clone size: NA; CDR3 protein: CSSSGTGGSPLHF; CDR3 DNA: TGCAGCAGTTCTGGGACAGGAGGTTCACCCCTCCACTTT
D gene: TRBD2; J gene: TRBJ2-7; V gene: TRBV7-6; clone size: many; CDR3 protein: CASSPSGNYEQYF; CDR3 DNA: TGTGCCAGCAGCCCTAGCGGCAACTACGAGCAGTACTTC
D gene: NA; J gene: TRBJ2-7; V gene: TRBV11-2; clone size: few; CDR3 protein: CASSLDQTPSYEQYF; CDR3 DNA: TGTGCCAGCAGCTTAGATCAGACTCCCTCCTACGAGCAGTACTTC
D gene: TRBD1; J gene: TRBJ1-1; V gene: TRBV24-1; clone size: many; CDR3 protein: CATSDSRQGSTEAFF; CDR3 DNA: TGTGCCACCAGTGATTCGAGACAGGGGAGCACTGAAGCTTTCTTT
D gene: NA; J gene: TRBJ1-5; V gene: TRBV19; clone size: many; CDR3 protein: CASSIEKFNQPQHF; CDR3 DNA: TGTGCCAGTAGTATAGAAAAATTCAATCAGCCCCAGCATTTT
D gene: NA; J gene: TRBJ1-6; V gene: TRBV5-5; clone size: many; CDR3 protein: CASSLVLPGAPLHF; CDR3 DNA: TGTGCCAGCAGCTTGGTCCTCCCCGGGGCACCCCTCCACTTT